The clone carrying this T cell receptor (beta chain) was recorded a few times. This sample is part of a study of cytomegalovirus exposure and HLA in healthy donors. This table comes from immunoSEQ multiplex PCR, and its TCRdb copy is limited to in-frame clones, with some not included. Here the sample spans roughly 100,000 clones, approximately 94% being singletons. Germline trimming cut 5 bases from V and 2 bases from J; bases unmatched to any gene: 2. The CDR3 has 14 residues. Germline V gives CDR1 MRHNA, CDR2 SNTAGT. The clonotype was recovered from a woman between 18 and 29 years old in good health and CMV-seronegative. This chain links TRBV6-4 with TRBJ2-3; 9 bases match TRBD2. The sequencing sample was made of PBMCs. In DNA, the CDR3 is TGTGCCAGCAGTAGCGGGGGGCCCACAGATACGCAGTATTTT. This encodes CASSSGGPTDTQYF.